This TCR beta chain was profiled in a study of blood T cell repertoires in COVID-19. Study details: Researchers got acute and convalescent COVID-19 samples from the United States, Italy and Spain. Nucleic acid was either cDNA or gDNA, and it came from T cells, B-cell-depleted T cells, or PBMCs.

Sequencing was performed with immunoSEQ multiplex PCR; in TCRdb, only in-frame clones are kept and a portion is missing. The sample has approximately 250,000 clones, 88% seen once. The CDR3 runs 17 residues. Germline assignment: CDR1 SGHNT and CDR2 YYREEE (reference sequence). V was clipped by 0 bases and J by 4 bases; unmatched bases: 5. The J gene is TRBJ2-5, the V gene TRBV5-4, with 14 positions matching TRBD2. This clonotype originated in a woman aged 40 to 55 with acute COVID-19. Sequenced: PBMCs or T cells enriched from blood (not recorded which). The CDR3: CASSLGGLAGVAETQYF. CDR3 sequence (DNA): TGTGCCAGCAGCTTGGGGGGACTAGCGGGAGTGGCAGAGACCCAGTACTTC.